This T cell receptor beta chain was identified in a study of brain T cells in children with intractable seizures. General observations from the study: Absence of clones before surgery may stem from lower sequencing depth.

Worth noting for this clone: Its antigen is currently unknown.

The sequenced cases were selected for having the highest brain T cell transcript signatures. CDR3 length equals 12 residues. CDR1 is ENHRY, CDR2 SYGVKD, per germline. Trimming shortened V by 6 bases and J by 8 bases, and 13 bases separated the two germline ends. Profiling relied on immunoSEQ multiplex PCR, and the TCRdb table lists in-frame clones only, not all of them. The sample lists tens of thousands of clones; approximately 94% were seen once. The sequencing here drew on peripheral blood, taken at surgery. This receptor was identified in a boy less than two years old with tuberous sclerosis and intractable seizures. The V and J genes are TRBV10-3 and TRBJ1-2; possibly TRBD1 for D (6 bases). CDR3 nucleotide sequence: TGTGCCATCAGCTTACAGGGTGAAGGCTACACCTTC. Amino acid sequence: CAISLQGEGYTF.